This T cell receptor beta chain stems from a study of cytomegalovirus exposure and HLA in healthy donors. This CDR3 has 15 residues. Germline V gene lookup returns CDR1 LNHDA and CDR2 SQIVND (reference sequence). V was pared by 6 bases and J by 3 bases, with 17 bases between. PCR involved 60 Vbeta and 13 Jbeta primers. The protocol was immunoSEQ multiplex PCR, while the TCRdb copy is restricted to in-frame clones and leaves out a portion. The sample holds 49,000 or so clones. Sequencing input: PBMCs. This receptor was obtained from a man aged 40-49 years in good health and CMV-seropositive. The gene calls are TRBV19 and TRBJ1-1, with D unresolved. CDR3 region: CASRISISADTEAFF. The DNA of the CDR3 is TGTGCCAGTAGGATAAGTATTTCGGCGGACACTGAAGCTTTCTTT. Combining the CDR3 with reference TRBV19 and TRBJ1-1 gives the whole variable domain DGGITQSPKYLFRKEGQNVTLSCEQNLNHDAMYWYRQDPGQGLRLIYYSQIVNDFQKGDIAEGYSVSREKKESFPLTVTSAQKNPTAFYLCASRISISADTEAFFGQGTRLTVV.